This T cell receptor (beta chain) stems from a study of OX40 agonist ivuxolimab in advanced cancers. Turning to the overall study: Ivuxolimab, which targeted the costimulatory receptor OX40 (CD134), was an agonistic, fully human IgG2 monoclonal antibody. Intravenous ivuxolimab was administered to patients every 2 weeks at six dose levels: 0.01, 0.1, 0.3, 1.5, 3 and 10 mg/kg. Of the approximately 50 dose-escalation patients, hepatocellular carcinoma was present in approximately 20, melanoma in roughly 15, renal cell carcinoma in 9 and head and neck cancer in 9. The dose-escalation cohort was 82.7% male with a mean age of 60 years, ranging from roughly 23 to 90. Prior anti-PD-1, anti-PD-L1 or anti-CTLA-4 therapy was permitted, and 40% to 50% of dose-escalation patients had received checkpoint inhibitors. Partial responses occurred in three dose-escalation patients, of whom one had hepatocellular carcinoma and two had cutaneous melanoma. Peripheral TCRbeta sequencing was intended to test whether TCR sequence diversity was altered and clonal T-cell expansion was caused by ivuxolimab. The monotherapy dose-escalation portion (N = 52 patients) of the phase I ivuxolimab trial is reported in the paper.

Concerning this clone itself: Its antigen specificity is not known. Per-nucleotide qualities are absent, and no much larger clonotype sits a single base away.

General conclusions and limits of the study: Which antigens the clonally expanded peripheral T cells were specific for was not determined. Low levels of normalized T-cell clonal expansion were also seen in some nonresponding patients. On average, CD8+ T cells showed more expanded clones than CD4+ T cells after ivuxolimab. At doses of 0.1 to 3.0 mg/kg, clonal expansion of both CD4+ and CD8+ blood T cells was observed from baseline to week 6. Partial responders in the 0.1-3.0 mg/kg groups had among the lowest normalized peripheral clonal expansion, especially among CD8+ T cells.

To sequence the TCRbeta CDR3 region, genomic DNA was isolated from the sorted cells. TCRbeta CDR3 regions were sequenced using the immunoSEQ Assay. The source is immuneACCESS, and TCRdb retained only in-frame sequences with V and J called. Part of the clones is not carried over; for the studies checked, unresolved V genes explain less than half of this, and the remainder is unexplained. For this sample there are approximately 90,000 clones; 70% to 90% appear just once. The ten largest clones add up to 0.79% of the sample. Including the terminal cysteine and phenylalanine, the CDR3 comprises 15 residues. The sequence is cut down to CDR3 DNA, 45 bases in frame from base 1. The germline V gene yields SGHRS for CDR1 and YFSETQ for CDR2. Patients with a history of autoimmune disease or receiving systemic immunosuppression were excluded from the trial. In every dose cohort, peripheral blood was drawn for TCR sequencing at baseline, cycle 4 day 1, and cycle 7 day 1. Samples came from an open-label, multicenter, first-in-human phase I dose-escalation trial of ivuxolimab. The trial enrolled adults with locally advanced or metastatic head and neck squamous cell, hepatocellular, melanoma or renal cell carcinoma. Before TCR sequencing, CD4+ and CD8+ T cells were separately sorted from peripheral blood.

Sequenced material: CD4+ or CD8+ T cells sorted from blood, taken in a trial of the OX40 agonist ivuxolimab. The sequence derives from an adult with an advanced solid tumor such as melanoma, head and neck, liver or kidney cancer. The chain is encoded by TRBV5-1 joined to TRBJ2-5; the D gene lacks a confident call. Gene TRBJ2-7 matches the end of the DNA better, so the J call may be wrong. CDR3 protein: CASSLAFGTAYEQYF. The DNA sequence is given as TGCGCCAGCAGCTTGGCCTTTGGTACAGCCTACGAGCAGTACTTC.